This entry concerns a single T cell receptor beta chain. This entry belongs to a study of cytomegalovirus exposure and HLA in healthy donors. The study ran its PCR with 60 Vbeta and 13 Jbeta primers. Repertoires were generated with immunoSEQ multiplex PCR, while TCRdb's copy carries only in-frame clones and drops some. This sample yields some 150,000 clones, of which 85% are seen a single time; about 2.4% belongs to the top ten. The CDR3 contains 14 residues. Germline CDR1 reads SNHLY; CDR2 reads FYNNEI. Trimming at V came to 6 bases and at J to 12 bases, leaving 11 bases not matched to a gene. The receptor comes from a woman younger than 35 in good health and CMV-seronegative. V usage is TRBV2 and J usage is TRBJ2-1, with 10 nucleotides matching TRBD2. The sample comprised PBMCs. This chain's CDR3 is CASSLAGAGVRQFF. In DNA form, the CDR3 reads TGTGCCAGCAGCCTAGCGGGAGCGGGCGTTCGGCAGTTCTTC.